These 22 T cell receptor beta chains originate from one sample sequenced in a study of human T cells and chemical hapten exposure. Total RNA extraction was carried out from unfractionated whole blood. From the 5' RACE reads, TCRdb called clonotypes with MiXCR, one entry per CDR3 protein. There are 100,000 to 120,000 distinct CDR3 sequences in the sample; around a fifth occur only once, and roughly 2.8% lies in the top ten. Receptors were obtained from a human donor in good health.

CDR3 loop: CASSQDRGTSGRRYEQYF. In DNA, the CDR3 is TGTGCCAGCAGCCAAGATCGGGGGACTAGCGGGAGGAGGTACGAGCAGTACTTC. The rearrangement joins TRBV4-2 to TRBJ2-7; 15 nucleotides line up with TRBD2. Germline V gene data show CDR1 as LGHNA and CDR2 as YNFKEQ. Unmatched junction bases numbered 7, after V lost 0 bases and J lost 4 bases. CDR3 length equals 18 residues.

This chain uses TRBV28 with TRBJ1-5, with no clear D. Germline V gene sequence: CDR1 MDHEN, CDR2 SYDVKM. Trimming cost V 3 bases and J 0 bases, with 9 bases left between them. The CDR3 extends over 15 amino acids. CDR3 DNA: TGTGCCAGCAGTTTTAGGCGGGATAGCAATCAGCCCCAGCATTTT. Translated, it gives CASSFRRDSNQPQHF.

V gene TRBV7-2 combines with J gene TRBJ2-3; D call uncertain. Germline V gene data show CDR1 as SGHTA and CDR2 as FQGNSA. The germline V and J ends were trimmed by 4 bases and 4 bases, with 6 bases remaining between them. The CDR3 spans 12 residues. The CDR3 is CASSSLPDTQYF. CDR3 coding DNA: TGTGCCAGCAGCTCTCTTCCAGATACGCAGTATTTT.

The table lists this clonotype with a few counts. The CDR3 loop reads CASSYVNTGELFF. The CDR3 bases are TGTGCCAGCAGTTACGTCAACACCGGGGAGCTGTTTTTT. This rearrangement joins TRBV6-5 to TRBJ2-2; D gene ambiguous. The CDR3 sequence is 13 residues long. Deletions cut 2 bases from V and 2 bases from J, with 3 bases between. Looked up from germline, CDR1 is MNHEY and CDR2 is SVGAGI.

The chain uses TRBV30 and TRBJ2-1; no clear D. Trimming shortened V by 0 bases and J by 3 bases, and 9 bases separated the two germline ends. The CDR3 has 14 amino acids. The V gene's germline CDR1 is GTSNPN and CDR2 SVGIG (reference sequence). The CDR3 loop reads CAWSVRRSYNEQFF. The CDR3 DNA follows: TGTGCCTGGAGTGTACGCAGAAGCTACAATGAGCAGTTCTTC.

This clonotype was picked up a small number of times. The V gene is TRBV5-1, the J gene TRBJ2-7; 15 bases line up with TRBD2. The CDR3 totals 15 residues. Germline V gene data show CDR1 as SGHRS and CDR2 as YFSETQ. Germline trimming cut 1 base from V and 6 bases from J; bases unmatched to any gene: 2. The CDR3, as DNA: TGCGCCAGCAGCTTGTCGGGACTAGCGGGAGGCGAGCAGTACTTC. Translating gives CASSLSGLAGGEQYF.

As DNA, the CDR3 is TGTGCCAGCAGTCCCGGGACGTTCGAAGAGACCCAGTACTTC. Its translation: CASSPGTFEETQYF. The V call is TRBV28, the J call TRBJ2-5; D may correspond to TRBD1 or TRBD2 (5 bases each). This CDR3 is built from 14 residues. CDR1 is MDHEN and CDR2 is SYDVKM in the germline V gene. Trimming pared 5 bases from V and 3 bases from J, leaving 13 bases between.

This chain uses TRBV3-1 with TRBJ1-5, with TRBD1 as a possible D gene (5 bases). Looked up from germline, CDR1 is LGHDT and CDR2 is YNNKEL (reference sequence). V was shortened by 1 base and J by 0 bases, with 13 bases between the two germline ends. CDR3 length equals 17 residues. CDR3 DNA sequence: TGTGCCAGCAGCCAAGGGATAGGGGCGCGTAGCAATCAGCCCCAGCATTTT. This sequence encodes CASSQGIGARSNQPQHF.

This clonotype was counted at least ten times. The genes are TRBV5-1 and TRBJ2-3, with D perhaps TRBD2 (6 bases). Germline assignment: CDR1 SGHRS and CDR2 YFSETQ. Trimming stripped 1 base from V and 5 bases from J, with 11 bases between. The CDR3 consists of 14 residues. The chain's CDR3 is CASSLSGVEDTQYF. Written as DNA, the CDR3 is TGCGCCAGCAGCTTGTCGGGAGTCGAAGATACGCAGTATTTT.

J is TRBJ1-5 and V is TRBV12-3 or TRBV12-4, with D hard to call. The CDR3 sequence is 15 residues long. Trimming cost V 0 bases and J 2 bases, with 8 bases left between them. In DNA, the CDR3 is TGTGCCAGCAGTTTAGCGATGGGAGGCAATCAGCCCCAGCATTTT. Amino acid sequence: CASSLAMGGNQPQHF.

The chain has TRBV25-1 and TRBJ2-2, with a tentative D call TRBD2 (6 bases). The germline V and J ends were trimmed by 4 bases and 4 bases, with 10 bases remaining between them. CDR3 length: 14 amino acids. Germline V gives CDR1 MGHDK, CDR2 SYGVNS. The CDR3 nucleotides read TGTGCCAGCAGTGGGAGGGCAGGCACCGGGGAGCTGTTTTTT. This codes for CASSGRAGTGELFF.

The sample holds a few counts of this clonotype. The chain has TRBV7-9 and TRBJ2-5; D possibly matches TRBD1 or TRBD2 (6 bases each). V gave up 3 bases and J gave up 1 base, with 12 bases separating them. The germline V gene encodes CDR1 SEHNR and CDR2 FQNEAQ (reference sequence). The CDR3 totals 15 residues. The CDR3 nucleotides are TGTGCCAGCAGCTTGGAGGGGGACCTCCAAGAGACCCAGTACTTC. Its translation is CASSLEGDLQETQYF.

This clonotype was found a few times. The chain combines TRBV29-1 with TRBJ1-1; D may be TRBD1 (6 bases). Germline V CDR1 and CDR2: SQVTM, ANQGSEA. Trimming left V 7 bases short and J 0 bases short, with 9 bases between. The CDR3 covers 12 residues. CDR3 nucleotides: TGCAGCGCAGGGGTAGTGAACACTGAAGCTTTCTTT. The encoded protein is CSAGVVNTEAFF.

The J gene is TRBJ1-1, the V gene TRBV7-6, with D possibly being TRBD1 (5 bases). The CDR3 runs to 13 residues. Germline V CDR1 and CDR2: SGHVS, FNYEAQ. Trimming removed 4 bases from V and 5 bases from J, with 11 bases in between. As DNA, the CDR3 is TGTGCCAGCAGCTCCGGGGGACTAACTGAAGCTTTCTTT. Translation: CASSSGGLTEAFF.

V and J are TRBV6-6 and TRBJ2-7; 7 bases line up with TRBD2. The germline V gene encodes CDR1 MNHNY and CDR2 SVGAGI (reference sequence). The junction had 2 bases not matched to a gene; V was cut back by 7 bases and J by 2 bases. The CDR3 has 12 amino acids. The CDR3 DNA sequence: TGTGCCAGCAAGCGGGATCCCTACGAGCAGTACTTC. Translation gives CASKRDPYEQYF.

The gene calls are TRBV9 and TRBJ2-1; 8 bases are a match to TRBD1. J gave up 6 bases and V 3 bases, and 5 bases lay outside the gene matches. Looked up from germline, CDR1 is SGDLS and CDR2 is YYNGEE. The length of the CDR3 is 14 residues. The CDR3: CASSETGAANEQFF. As DNA, the CDR3 is TGTGCCAGCAGCGAGACAGGGGCCGCCAATGAGCAGTTCTTC.

The rearrangement joins TRBV4-1 to TRBJ2-7; 11 nucleotides agree with TRBD2. Trimming at V came to 3 bases and at J to 4 bases, leaving 8 bases not matched to a gene. This CDR3 spans 16 amino acids. Germline V CDR1 and CDR2: MGHRA, YSYEKL. The CDR3 coding sequence is TGCGCCAGCAGCCATCACCCGGGACTAGCGGATTACGAGCAGTACTTC. Amino acid sequence: CASSHHPGLADYEQYF.

The chain recombines TRBV3-1 with TRBJ2-1, with 14 bases lining up with TRBD2. J gave up 6 bases and V 4 bases, and 14 bases lay outside the gene matches. Germline V gives CDR1 LGHDT, CDR2 YNNKEL (reference sequence). The CDR3 is made up of 19 amino acids. CDR3 residues: CASSRGLAGGHLRSNEQFF. The CDR3 bases are TGTGCCAGCAGCCGCGGACTAGCGGGAGGTCACTTACGCTCCAATGAGCAGTTCTTC.

The CDR3 region is CASSGLAGGDKNIQYF. Here the CDR3 DNA reads TGCGCCAGCAGTGGACTAGCGGGGGGGGACAAAAACATTCAGTACTTC. The genes are TRBV10-2 and TRBJ2-4, with TRBD2 matching over 14 bases. The CDR3 contains 16 residues. After removal of 4 bases from V and 3 bases from J, the junction contained 2 bases not matched to a gene. Germline CDR1 reads WSHSY; CDR2 reads SAAADI.

The chain combines TRBV12-3 or TRBV12-4 with TRBJ2-1, with D perhaps TRBD1 (5 bases). The V gene lost 7 bases and the J gene lost 3 bases, with 10 bases spanning the gap. The CDR3 spans 13 residues. This CDR3 is CASTVGHYNEQFF. The DNA of the CDR3 is TGTGCCAGCACCGTAGGACACTACAATGAGCAGTTCTTC.

The chain uses TRBV12-3 or TRBV12-4 and TRBJ1-6; 10 positions match TRBD1. The CDR3 spans 17 residues. V gave up 7 bases and J gave up 9 bases; unmatched junction bases: 15. The CDR3 DNA reads TGTGCCAGCAAACCCACCGGGACAGGGGAGAGGTTTTCACCCCTCCACTTT. Translation: CASKPTGTGERFSPLHF.

The chain employs TRBV6-2 or TRBV6-3 and TRBJ2-1; the D is unclear. The CDR3 contains 21 residues. Germline values: CDR1 MNHEY, CDR2 SVGEGT. The CDR3 DNA follows: TGTGGGCCTCAAAATGGGGAAAATAACTTGCCGCGACCCCACTCCTACAATGAGCAGTTCTTC. Protein product: CGPQNGENNLPRPHSYNEQFF.